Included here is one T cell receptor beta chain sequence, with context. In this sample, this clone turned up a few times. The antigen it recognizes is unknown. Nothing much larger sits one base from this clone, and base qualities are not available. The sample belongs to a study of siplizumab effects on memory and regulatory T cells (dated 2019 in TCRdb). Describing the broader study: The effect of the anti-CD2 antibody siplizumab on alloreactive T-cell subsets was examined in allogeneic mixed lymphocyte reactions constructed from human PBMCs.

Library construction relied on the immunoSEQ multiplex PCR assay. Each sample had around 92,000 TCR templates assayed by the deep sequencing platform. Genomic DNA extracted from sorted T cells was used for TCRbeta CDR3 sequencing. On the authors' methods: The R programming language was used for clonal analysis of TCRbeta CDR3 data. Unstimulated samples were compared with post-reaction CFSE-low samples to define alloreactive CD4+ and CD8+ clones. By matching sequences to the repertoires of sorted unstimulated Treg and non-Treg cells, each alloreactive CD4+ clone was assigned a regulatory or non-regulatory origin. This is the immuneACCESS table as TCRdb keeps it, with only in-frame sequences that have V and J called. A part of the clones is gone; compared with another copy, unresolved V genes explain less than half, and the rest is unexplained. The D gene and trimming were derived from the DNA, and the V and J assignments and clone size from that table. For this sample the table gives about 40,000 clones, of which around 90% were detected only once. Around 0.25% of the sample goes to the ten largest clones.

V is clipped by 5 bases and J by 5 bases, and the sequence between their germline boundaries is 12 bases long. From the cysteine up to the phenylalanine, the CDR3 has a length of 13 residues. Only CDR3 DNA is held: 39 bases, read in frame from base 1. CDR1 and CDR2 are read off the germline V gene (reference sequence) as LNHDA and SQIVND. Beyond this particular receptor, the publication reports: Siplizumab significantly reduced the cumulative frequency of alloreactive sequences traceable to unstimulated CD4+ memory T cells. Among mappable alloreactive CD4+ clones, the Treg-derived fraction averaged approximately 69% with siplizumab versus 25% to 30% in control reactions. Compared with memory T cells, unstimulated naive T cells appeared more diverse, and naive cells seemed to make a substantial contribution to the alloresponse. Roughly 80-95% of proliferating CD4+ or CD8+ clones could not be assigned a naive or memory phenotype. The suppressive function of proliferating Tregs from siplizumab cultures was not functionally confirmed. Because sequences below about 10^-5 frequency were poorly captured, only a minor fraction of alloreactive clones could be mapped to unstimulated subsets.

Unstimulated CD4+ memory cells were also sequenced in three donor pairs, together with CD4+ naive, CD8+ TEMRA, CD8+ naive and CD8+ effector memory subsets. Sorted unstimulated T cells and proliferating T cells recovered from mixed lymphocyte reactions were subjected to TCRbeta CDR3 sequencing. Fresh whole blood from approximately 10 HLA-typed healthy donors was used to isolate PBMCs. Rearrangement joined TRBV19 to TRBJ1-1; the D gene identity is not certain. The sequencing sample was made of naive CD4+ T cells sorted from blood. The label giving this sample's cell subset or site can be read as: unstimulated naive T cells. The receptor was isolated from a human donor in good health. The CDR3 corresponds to CASSAKGSTEAFF. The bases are TGTGCCAGTAGTGCGAAGGGTTCAACTGAAGCTTTCTTT.